This entry features one T cell receptor (beta chain) sequence. The antigen remains unidentified. This specimen belongs to a study of CD8+ T cells in alopecia areata. Study-level information: Dosing spanned 6 to 18 months on tofacitinib, then 6 months off drug.

Study observations and caveats: For lesional scalp, especially alopecia totalis/universalis, clonality was higher than in normal scalp.

The CDR3 runs to 20 residues. Between the trimmed V and J ends, which lost 6 bases and 5 bases, there was a span of 32 bases. From germline, CDR1 is MNHEY and CDR2 SMNVEV (reference sequence). RNA was extracted and reverse transcribed into cDNA as the sequencing template. Sequencing used immunoSEQ multiplex PCR; TCRdb keeps in-frame clones, though not all of them. Of 120,000 to 150,000 clones in the sample, 80% to 90% were seen once. This TCR was sampled from a human donor with alopecia areata. The chain is built from TRBV27 and TRBJ2-1; D is unclear. The input for sequencing was CD8+ T cells sorted from blood, taken at week 0. The CDR3 bases are TGTGCCAGCAGACCAAAATCACTGTCCCCCAGAAAATCAAAACACAATGAGCAGTTCTTC. Protein product: CASRPKSLSPRKSKHNEQFF.